These 21 T cell receptor beta chains were all obtained from the same sample, sequenced in a study of CD8 T cells in Susac syndrome. RNA amounts of roughly 0.45 to 1 ug underwent reverse transcription with random hexamers. TCRdb re-analysed the immunoSEQ multiplex PCR reads in MiXCR, keeping a single row per CDR3 protein. The sample lists tens of thousands of distinct CDR3 sequences; 90% to 95% were seen once. Sequenced sample: CD8+ T cells from PBMCs. The receptors originated from a human donor with Susac syndrome.

This clonotype was seen a single time. The rearrangement uses TRBV24-1 and TRBJ2-5; 9 positions match TRBD1. This CDR3 comprises 14 residues. The V gene's germline CDR1 is KGHDR and CDR2 SFDVKD. Trimming took 4 bases from V and 4 from J; bases not matched to a gene: 3. The CDR3 loop reads CATSDGQGRETQYF. CDR3 nucleotide sequence: TGTGCCACCAGTGACGGACAGGGGAGAGAGACCCAGTACTTC.

The chain carries TRBV6-2 or TRBV6-3 and TRBJ2-3; D is perhaps TRBD2 (6 bases). Germline CDR1 is MNHEY and CDR2 is SVGEGT. Trimming removed 2 bases at V and 2 bases at J, with 14 bases between. There are 16 residues in the CDR3. CDR3 region: CASSYDFAGYTDTQYF. In nucleotides, the CDR3 is TGTGCCAGCAGTTACGACTTTGCGGGGTACACAGATACGCAGTATTTT.

This chain connects TRBV29-1 to TRBJ2-1; 7 positions match TRBD1. V shed 5 bases, J shed 6 bases, and the junction held 10 bases outside the gene matches. The CDR3 consists of 14 residues. Germline V gene sequence: CDR1 SQVTM, CDR2 ANQGSEA. CDR3 amino acids: CSVYPLDRLNEQFF. In DNA, the CDR3 is TGCAGCGTTTACCCCTTGGACAGGCTCAATGAGCAGTTCTTC.

The chain is built from TRBV6-2 or TRBV6-3 and TRBJ2-7, with D tentatively TRBD1 (7 bases). CDR3 length: 17 amino acids. The V end was cut by 4 bases, the J end by 3 bases, with 22 bases between. Germline CDR1 MNHEY, CDR2 SVGEGT. The CDR3 bases are TGTGCCAGCAGTTCCTTGGACAGGCTTCAGGGGGGCTACGAGCAGTACTTC. Translated: CASSSLDRLQGGYEQYF.

The chain is built from TRBV6-5 and TRBJ1-2; TRBD1 is a possible D gene (5 bases). With 5 bases removed from V and 0 bases from J, the gap between germline ends came to 10 bases. Germline-derived CDR1 and CDR2 are MNHEY and SVGAGI. This CDR3 region has 14 residues. The CDR3 region has the DNA TGTGCCAGCAGTACTGAGGGGCCTAACTATGGCTACACCTTC. Its protein is CASSTEGPNYGYTF.

The V call is TRBV6-5, the J call TRBJ2-1; 10 bases fit TRBD1. CDR1 MNHEY and CDR2 SVGAGI come from the germline V gene. The CDR3 is 15 amino acids. V trimming: 6 bases; J trimming: 2 bases; junction bases outside the gene matches: 4. The CDR3 loop reads CASRSDRGTYNEQFF. DNA of the CDR3: TGTGCCAGCAGGTCGGACAGGGGGACCTACAATGAGCAGTTCTTC.

The rearrangement links TRBV28 to TRBJ2-1, with 9 bases that match TRBD1. The CDR3 extends over 16 amino acids. V shed 4 bases and J 8 bases; nucleotides not matched to a gene: 12. Germline V gene lookup returns CDR1 MDHEN and CDR2 SYDVKM. The CDR3 sequence: CASSSGGRTGADEQFF. CDR3 DNA: TGTGCCAGCAGTTCCGGGGGTCGGACAGGGGCGGATGAGCAGTTCTTC.

This clonotype was seen just once. The genes are TRBV20-1 and TRBJ1-2; D is unresolved. Trimming stripped 0 bases from V and 8 bases from J, with 19 bases between. CDR3 length: 15 residues. Per the germline V gene, CDR1 is DFQATT and CDR2 is SNEGSKA (reference sequence). CDR3 protein: CSARELSLDGSGYTF. DNA for the CDR3: TGCAGTGCTAGAGAGCTATCGCTGGACGGTTCAGGCTACACCTTC.

The chain uses TRBV4-1 and TRBJ1-1; D gene ambiguous. The CDR3 consists of 15 residues. Germline CDR1 MGHRA, CDR2 YSYEKL. V dropped 3 bases and J dropped 2 bases, with 13 bases sitting between them. CDR3 bases: TGCGCCAGCAGCCAGTATACCGATTATAACACTGAAGCTTTCTTT. Translated, it gives CASSQYTDYNTEAFF.

V and J are TRBV28 and TRBJ2-3, with 7 bases fitting TRBD1. This CDR3 has 16 amino acids. The junction had 13 bases not matched to a gene; V was cut back by 5 bases and J by 5 bases. CDR1 is MDHEN and CDR2 is SYDVKM in the germline V gene. The CDR3 bases are TGTGCCAGCAGTGCCGGGGACAGCAATCTTTTAGATACGCAGTATTTT. Protein sequence: CASSAGDSNLLDTQYF.

The chain uses TRBV4-1 and TRBJ1-2; D is possibly TRBD1 (5 bases). This CDR3 comprises 15 residues. V was shortened by 1 base and J by 5 bases, with 14 bases between the two germline ends. Germline CDR1 MGHRA, CDR2 YSYEKL. CDR3 nucleotides: TGCGCCAGCAGCCAAGGGGAGGGGACCAGTTATGGCTACACCTTC. Amino acid sequence: CASSQGEGTSYGYTF.

The chain couples TRBV3-1 to TRBJ2-3; tentative D call: TRBD2 (7 bases). CDR1 is LGHDT and CDR2 is YNNKEL in the germline V gene (reference sequence). V dropped 0 bases and J dropped 2 bases, with 12 bases sitting between them. This CDR3 has 16 amino acids. As DNA, the CDR3 is TGTGCCAGCAGCCAAGATCCGGGGGGCCTCACAGATACGCAGTATTTT. Amino acids: CASSQDPGGLTDTQYF.

The chain is built from TRBV6-5 and TRBJ2-1, with D perhaps given as TRBD1 or TRBD2 (6 bases each). CDR3 length equals 14 residues. Germline V gene lookup returns CDR1 MNHEY and CDR2 SVGAGI. With 2 bases removed from V and 8 bases from J, the gap between germline ends came to 13 bases. CDR3 sequence (DNA): TGTGCCAGCAGTTACACAGAGGAGGGGGATGAGCAGTTCTTC. Translation: CASSYTEEGDEQFF.

This sequence joins TRBV24-1 and TRBJ1-2; 9 positions match TRBD1. Trimming cost V 5 bases and J 4 bases; bases outside gene matches: 7. The CDR3 has 15 amino acids. Germline CDR1 reads KGHDR; CDR2 reads SFDVKD. CDR3 coding DNA: TGTGCCACCAGTGCAGGAACAGGGGGCGCCTATGGCTACACCTTC. It encodes CATSAGTGGAYGYTF.

The rearrangement links TRBV15 to TRBJ2-2, with D possibly being TRBD1 (6 bases). Looked up from germline, CDR1 is LNHNV and CDR2 is YYDKDF (reference sequence). This CDR3 has 14 residues. Trimming left V 7 bases short and J 3 bases short, with 12 bases between. The CDR3 reads CATTHRVHTGELFF. In DNA, the CDR3 is TGTGCCACCACCCACAGGGTCCACACCGGGGAGCTGTTTTTT.

The CDR3 DNA sequence: TGTGCCAGCAGCGTAGCTAGGGGCGGGGGGGAGCTGTTTTTT. The encoded protein is CASSVARGGGELFF. The chain links TRBV9 to TRBJ2-2, with D perhaps being TRBD1 or TRBD2 (5 bases each). Trimming removed 0 bases at V and 8 bases at J, with 11 bases between. The CDR3 length is 14 residues. Germline V gene lookup returns CDR1 SGDLS and CDR2 YYNGEE.

The CDR3 DNA reads TGTGCCAGTACCCAGGACTATGGCTACACCTTC. Translated, it gives CASTQDYGYTF. V usage is TRBV2 and J usage is TRBJ1-2; the D is unclear. Trimming left V 9 bases short and J 3 bases short, with 8 bases between. The CDR3 covers 11 residues. The germline gives CDR1 SNHLY, CDR2 FYNNEI. The whole variable domain, remainder taken from reference TRBV2 and TRBJ1-2, is EPEVTQTPSHQVTQMGQEVILRCVPISNHLYFYWYRQILGQKVEFLVSFYNNEISEKSEIFDDQFSVERPDGSNFTLKIRSTKLEDSAMYFCASTQDYGYTFGSGTRLTVV.

The J gene is TRBJ2-7, the V gene TRBV6-5, with a weak D call TRBD2 (5 bases). V gave up 6 bases and J gave up 3 bases, with 6 bases separating them. Germline CDR1 is MNHEY and CDR2 is SVGAGI. The CDR3 has 11 residues. CDR3 residues: CASSGNYEQYF. DNA of the CDR3: TGTGCCAGCAGCGGGAACTACGAGCAGTACTTC.

This clonotype was recorded once. The rearrangement joins TRBV9 to TRBJ2-2; TRBD2 matches at 8 bases. The germline CDR1 and CDR2 sequences are SGDLS and YYNGEE. Germline trimming cut 3 bases from V and 3 bases from J; bases unmatched to any gene: 4. The CDR3 runs 15 residues. CDR3 residues: CASSAGGKDTGELFF. DNA of the CDR3: TGTGCCAGCAGCGCGGGGGGGAAGGACACCGGGGAGCTGTTTTTT.

The rearrangement uses TRBV28 and TRBJ2-7, with D hard to call. Trimming left V 4 bases short and J 3 bases short, with 7 bases between. The CDR3 totals 12 residues. Germline loops: CDR1 MDHEN, CDR2 SYDVKM. In DNA form, the CDR3 reads TGTGCCAGCAGTTATGGCAGCTACGAGCAGTACTTC. Translation gives CASSYGSYEQYF.

This chain links TRBV27 with TRBJ2-1; D is perhaps TRBD1 or TRBD2 (6 bases each). Germline CDR1 and CDR2: MNHEY and SMNVEV (reference sequence). CDR3 length equals 15 residues. V was trimmed by 4 bases and J by 2 bases, leaving 12 bases between them. Written as DNA, the CDR3 is TGTGCCAGCAGTTCTAGGGGGGCCCCCTACAATGAGCAGTTCTTC. This gives the protein CASSSRGAPYNEQFF.